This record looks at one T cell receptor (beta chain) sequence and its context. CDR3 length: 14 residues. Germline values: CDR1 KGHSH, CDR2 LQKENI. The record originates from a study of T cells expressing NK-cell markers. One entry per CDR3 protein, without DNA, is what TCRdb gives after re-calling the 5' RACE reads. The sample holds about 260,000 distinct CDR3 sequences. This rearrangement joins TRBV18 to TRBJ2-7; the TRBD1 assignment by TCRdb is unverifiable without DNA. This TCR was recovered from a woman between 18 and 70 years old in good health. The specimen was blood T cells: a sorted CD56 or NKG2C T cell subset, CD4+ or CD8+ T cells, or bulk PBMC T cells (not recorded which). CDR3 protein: CASSPGTAYYEQYF.